Listed below are T cell receptor beta chains from one sample, sequenced in a study of T cell responses to AZD1222 COVID-19 vaccine. Sequenced by immunoSEQ multiplex PCR; TCRdb stores in-frame clones only, minus some. This repertoire shows roughly 140,000 clones, 92% found once; its top ten account for 3.3%. Sequencing used peripheral blood, obtained 28 days after the second AZD1222 dose. The origin of the receptors is an adult who received the AZD1222 COVID-19 vaccine. The CDR3 runs from the conserved cysteine through the conserved F or W. Fields, in order: V gene, clone size, J gene, D gene, CDR3 DNA, CDR3 protein. The D gene is left open where the match is weak. Not all rows give a size; the values are once, few, many and, for expanded clones, a class.

TRBV5-1	many	TRBJ1-1	-	TGCGCCAGCAGCTTGTACCCATCGGACACTGAAGCTTTCTTT	CASSLYPSDTEAFF
TRBV24-1	-	TRBJ2-5	TRBD2	TGTGCCACCAGTGAGGGTAGCGGGAGAGTCAAGACCCAGTACTTC	CATSEGSGRVKTQYF
TRBV19	-	TRBJ2-1	-	TGTGCCAGTAGCCGATGGGGTGAGCAGTTCTTC	CASSRWGEQFF
TRBV7-3	-	TRBJ2-1	-	TGTGCCAGCAGCTTAACCGTTAGGGACAATGAGCAGTTCTTC	CASSLTVRDNEQFF
TRBV5-5	-	TRBJ2-7	-	TGTGCCAGCAGCCAAACAGGCTACGAGCAGTACTTC	CASSQTGYEQYF
TRBV9	-	TRBJ2-3	TRBD2	TGTGCCAGCAGCCCATATGGCGGGAGGGCAGATACGCAGTATTTT	CASSPYGGRADTQYF
TRBV18	-	TRBJ2-7	TRBD1	TGTGCCAGCACGTCAGGGGGCAGCAACTCCTACGAGCAGTACTTC	CASTSGGSNSYEQYF
TRBV19	-	TRBJ2-2	TRBD2	TGTGCCAGTAGCCACGGCAGGCCACTAGCGGGAGGGCCGACCGGGGAGCTGTTTTTT	CASSHGRPLAGGPTGELFF
TRBV5-1	once	TRBJ2-7	-	TGCGCCAGCAGCCCGGGTGGAGGGCCTGCCGAGCAGTACTTC	CASSPGGGPAEQYF
TRBV7-9	-	TRBJ2-7	TRBD1	TGTGCCAGCAGCTCCCGTGGGACAGGGAATTCCTACGAGCAGTACTTC	CASSSRGTGNSYEQYF
TRBV27	-	TRBJ2-7	-	TGTGCCAGCAGTATGGGTTCGCCGGGCGAGCAGTACTTC	CASSMGSPGEQYF
TRBV4-1	-	TRBJ2-4	-	TGCGCCAGCAGCAATAGGGGGGGAATTACCAAAAACATTCAGTACTTC	CASSNRGGITKNIQYF
TRBV5-4	-	TRBJ1-1	TRBD1	TGTGCCAGCAGCTCGGACAGGGGGCTATCGGGGAACACTGAAGCTTTCTTT	CASSSDRGLSGNTEAFF
TRBV5-4	-	TRBJ2-1	-	TGTGCCAGCAGCTTGGAAGCCGGTGAGCAGTTCTTC	CASSLEAGEQFF
TRBV4-3	-	TRBJ2-7	TRBD1	TGCGCCAGCAGCCAACTGGGACAGTCCTACGAGCAGTACTTC	CASSQLGQSYEQYF
TRBV18	-	TRBJ1-4	-	TGTGCCAGCTCACGAGGGACGGAGAATGAAAAACTGTTTTTT	CASSRGTENEKLFF
TRBV2	-	TRBJ2-7	TRBD1	TGTGCCAGCAGAGAGGACAGGATGGGCGAGCAGTACTTC	CASREDRMGEQYF
TRBV5-1	-	TRBJ1-5	TRBD1	TGCGCCAGCAGCTTGGGGACAGGAGACAGCAATCAGCCCCAGCATTTT	CASSLGTGDSNQPQHF
TRBV12-3/TRBV12-4	-	TRBJ1-5	-	TGTGCCAGCAGGTCTAGCAATCAGCCCCAGCATTTT	CASRSSNQPQHF
TRBV9	-	TRBJ2-1	-	TGTGCCAGCAGCGTAGGGGGCAGCGACCCTGAGCAGTTCTTC	CASSVGGSDPEQFF
TRBV4-1	once	TRBJ1-5	TRBD1	TGCGCCAGCAGCCAAGGACCCTTGGGACAGTTAAATCAGCCCCAGCATTTT	CASSQGPLGQLNQPQHF
TRBV2	-	TRBJ1-2	-	TGTGCCAGCTCTCCCGACCCTAGTGTGTATGGCTACACCTTC	CASSPDPSVYGYTF
TRBV29-1	-	TRBJ2-3	-	TGCAGCGTCACCCCGGGGGCAATTTCTCCAGATACGCAGTATTTT	CSVTPGAISPDTQYF
TRBV10-2	-	TRBJ2-7	TRBD2	TGCGCCAGCAGCCGTACTAGCGGAAACACCTACGAGCAGTACTTC	CASSRTSGNTYEQYF
TRBV12-5	-	TRBJ2-6	-	TGTGCTAGTGGTTTGGTACTCTCTGGGGCCAACGTCCTGACTTTC	CASGLVLSGANVLTF
TRBV23-1	-	TRBJ2-7	TRBD1	TGCGCCAGCAGTCGCCGGGACAGGGGCGGCGAGCAGTACTTC	CASSRRDRGGEQYF
TRBV7-2	-	TRBJ2-2	-	TGTGCCAGCAGCTTACGGAGGGTCGGCACCGGGGAGCTGTTTTTT	CASSLRRVGTGELFF
TRBV24-1	few	TRBJ2-5	TRBD1	TGTGCCACCAGCCGGGACAGGCAAGAGACCCAGTACTTC	CATSRDRQETQYF
TRBV28	once	TRBJ2-5	TRBD1	TGTGCCAGCAGTCCCATAATCGACAGGGTAGAGACCCAGTACTTC	CASSPIIDRVETQYF
TRBV7-9	once	TRBJ1-2	-	TGTGCCAGCAGCTTAGGAAAGGGGTCGAGTAACTATGGCTACACCTTC	CASSLGKGSSNYGYTF
TRBV6-2/TRBV6-3	once	TRBJ2-7	-	TGTGCCAGCAGTTCAATGAGGGAGCAGTACTTC	CASSSMREQYF
TRBV30	-	TRBJ1-5	-	TGTGCCTGGAGTGTCGGTTATAGCAATCAGCCCCAGCATTTT	CAWSVGYSNQPQHF
TRBV5-6	-	TRBJ2-7	-	TGTGCCAGCAGCTTGGGTAGGCTCTCTTCCTACGAGCAGTACTTC	CASSLGRLSSYEQYF
TRBV10-3	-	TRBJ2-7	-	TGTGCCATCAGTGAGTCGATGCGGGGGCCGGACTCCTACGAGCAGTACTTC	CAISESMRGPDSYEQYF
TRBV4-3	-	TRBJ2-3	-	TGCGCCAGCAGCCAAGATTGGGGGGGCCGGGACGCAGATACGCAGTATTTT	CASSQDWGGRDADTQYF
TRBV19	-	TRBJ1-2	-	TGTGCCAGTAGTATCAGGTCGTTTGGCTACACCTTC	CASSIRSFGYTF
TRBV27	-	TRBJ1-5	TRBD1	TGTGCCAGCAGTTTAAGACCCCCGGACAGGTACAATCAGCCCCAGCATTTT	CASSLRPPDRYNQPQHF
TRBV5-4	-	TRBJ1-6	-	TGTGCCAGCAGCCCTGTGGCAGGGGCCTATTCACCCCTCCACTTT	CASSPVAGAYSPLHF
TRBV12-2	-	TRBJ2-3	-	TGTGCAAGTCGGGCGGGGACAGGGAAGGCGGGGGACACAGATACGCAGTATTTT	CASRAGTGKAGDTDTQYF
TRBV3-1/TRBV3-2	-	TRBJ2-5	TRBD2	TGTGCCAGCAGCCAAGATGGCACGGGAGGGTCAGAGACCCAGTACTTC	CASSQDGTGGSETQYF
TRBV18	-	TRBJ1-1	-	TGTGCCAGCTCACCTCCAAATGAGGGGCCGGGGGCTGAAGCTTTCTTT	CASSPPNEGPGAEAFF
TRBV9	-	TRBJ1-3	-	TGTGCCAGCAGCGTAGTTGGGGGCAGTGGAAACACCATATATTTT	CASSVVGGSGNTIYF
TRBV5-1	-	TRBJ2-1	TRBD1	TGCGCCAGCAGCAGACAGCCGGGACAGGACAATGAGCAGTTCTTC	CASSRQPGQDNEQFF
TRBV18	-	TRBJ1-2	-	TGTGCCAGCTCACCATTCCAGGGAGACCACTATGGCTACACCTTC	CASSPFQGDHYGYTF
TRBV2	-	TRBJ2-5	-	TGTGCCAGCTGTTATGGGGGAGGAGAGACCCAGTACTTC	CASCYGGGETQYF
TRBV5-1	-	TRBJ1-1	-	TGCGCCAGCACCCCGCGCCCCGGGGGAAAAGCTTTCTTT	CASTPRPGGKAFF
TRBV20-1	-	TRBJ2-5	-	TGCAGTGCTAGTCTTCGGGGTGCGGAGACCCAGTACTTC	CSASLRGAETQYF
TRBV6-1	-	TRBJ2-3	-	TGTGCCAGCAGTGAATATGGCCGTTCTAGCACAGATACGCAGTATTTT	CASSEYGRSSTDTQYF
TRBV5-5	-	TRBJ1-1	-	TGTGCCAGCAGCCTACAGAGGGGGATAGGCGCTGAAGCTTTCTTT	CASSLQRGIGAEAFF
TRBV7-2	-	TRBJ1-1	TRBD1	TGTGCCAGCAGCTTTACCGGGACAGGCCAGACTGAAGCTTTCTTT	CASSFTGTGQTEAFF
TRBV7-2	-	TRBJ2-1	TRBD2	TGTGCCAGCAGCCTAACGACTAGCGGGTATAATGAGCAGTTCTTC	CASSLTTSGYNEQFF
TRBV13	-	TRBJ2-1	-	TGTGCCAGCAGCTTGGATTGGGGATCGGTTGAGCAGTTCTTC	CASSLDWGSVEQFF
TRBV5-6	-	TRBJ1-1	TRBD1	TGTGCCAGCAGCAACTATGACAGGGGGCGGACTGAAGCTTTCTTT	CASSNYDRGRTEAFF